This T cell receptor beta chain was obtained from a study of blood T cell repertoires in COVID-19. With 5 bases clipped from V and 2 bases from J, the junction kept 4 bases outside the gene matches. Germline lookup yields CDR1 MNHEY and CDR2 SVGEGT. The CDR3 loop spans 14 amino acids. Per the original methods: Amplification with reference gene primers provided the estimates of nucleated cell counts. Sequencing used immunoSEQ multiplex PCR; TCRdb keeps in-frame clones, though not all of them. V and J calls and clone size are copied from that table; D and trimming were computed from the DNA. This table has more than 65,000 clones, around 87% appearing once.

The sample was peripheral blood. The receptor's source is a man between 50 and 59 years old with active COVID-19. V and J are TRBV6-2 or TRBV6-3 and TRBJ2-5; 8 bases fit TRBD2. As DNA, the CDR3 is TGTGCCAGCAGTCGGGGGGGACCACAAGAGACCCAGTACTTC. Protein sequence: CASSRGGPQETQYF.